This TCR beta chain comes out of a study of PD-1 blockade in classical Hodgkin lymphoma. Repertoires were generated with immunoSEQ multiplex PCR, while TCRdb's copy carries only in-frame clones and drops some. Of 80,000 to 100,000 clones in the sample, roughly 79% were seen once. In the case of this clone: The antigen is not known.

Autologous stem cell transplantation was followed by relapse in every patient, and brentuximab vedotin exposure varied. Study-wide points: When set against healthy donors, newly diagnosed patients were reported to show lower baseline TCR diversity. CD4+ TCR diversity, unlike CD8+, rose significantly by C4D1. Baseline diversity in complete responders resembled that of newly diagnosed patients. Repertoire differences lack defined causes, possibly disease activity or prior therapy.

The germline V gene has CDR1 MNHNS and CDR2 SASEGT. The CDR3 consists of 13 residues. V was trimmed by 11 bases and J by 2 bases, leaving 15 bases between them. The receptor was derived from a human donor with classical Hodgkin lymphoma. The rearrangement links TRBV6-1 to TRBJ1-1; D unresolved. Sequencing was performed on peripheral blood mononuclear cells (PBMCs), taken before the second cycle of nivolumab. The CDR3 loop reads CASAPALNTEAFF. The CDR3, as DNA: TGTGCCTCTGCGCCTGCCTTAAACACTGAAGCTTTCTTT.